This T cell receptor (beta chain) was profiled in a study of T cell repertoires in cytomegalovirus infection. At the level of the study: CMV epitopes, recently identified HLA-C-restricted and well-studied HLA-B-restricted, were used. Carrying CMV and the relevant HLA type showed in public TCR beta signatures. General observations from the study: HLA-C-restricted TCR beta clonotypes specific for CMV led the ex vivo response. Carriers of CMV plus the relevant HLA were identified by cumulative public TCR beta family frequency.

Germline V gene lookup returns CDR1 MDHEN and CDR2 SYDVKM. This CDR3 has 16 residues. Of note for this clonotype: Its matching antigen is unknown. The junction shows a germline mismatch at one end, possibly a read error.

One entry per CDR3 protein results from TCRdb running MiXCR on the reads. The repertoire holds approximately 1,000,000 distinct CDR3 sequences, approximately 31% seen once, with around 15% in the top ten. The chain employs TRBV28 and TRBJ2-3, with TRBD2 matching over 8 bases. The clonotype originates from a human donor in good health (CMV status not recorded). Some clones in this sample may be carry-over from other donors' samples. The sample consisted of cultured CD8+ T cells from PBMCs, taken from culture after CMV antigen stimulation. CDR3 nucleotide sequence: TGTGTCAGCAGTTTCCGCCTAGCGGGCCCGCAAGGTACGCAGTATTTT. Translated, it gives CVSSFRLAGPQGTQYF.